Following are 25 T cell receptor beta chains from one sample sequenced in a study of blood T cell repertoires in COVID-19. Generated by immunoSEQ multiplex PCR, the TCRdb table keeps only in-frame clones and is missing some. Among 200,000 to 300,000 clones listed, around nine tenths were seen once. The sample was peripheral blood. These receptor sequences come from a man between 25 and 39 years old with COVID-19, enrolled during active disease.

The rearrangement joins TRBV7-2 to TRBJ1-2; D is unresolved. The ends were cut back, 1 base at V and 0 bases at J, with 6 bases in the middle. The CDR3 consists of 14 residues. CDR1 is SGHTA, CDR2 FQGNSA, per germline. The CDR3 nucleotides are TGTGCCAGCAGCTTAGTGCTAGCTAACTATGGCTACACCTTC. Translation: CASSLVLANYGYTF.

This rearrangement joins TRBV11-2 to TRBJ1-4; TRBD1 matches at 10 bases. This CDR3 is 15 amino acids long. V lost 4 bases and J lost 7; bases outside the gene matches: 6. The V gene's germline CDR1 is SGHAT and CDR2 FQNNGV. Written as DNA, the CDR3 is TGTGCCAGCAGCTCTCCGACAGGGGGCCTTGAAAAACTGTTTTTT. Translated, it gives CASSSPTGGLEKLFF.

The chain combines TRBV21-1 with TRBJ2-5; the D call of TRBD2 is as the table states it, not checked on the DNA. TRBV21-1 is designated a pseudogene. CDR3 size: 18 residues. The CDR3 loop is CASSKVILAAVWAETQYF. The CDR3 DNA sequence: TGTGCCAGCAGCAAAGTTATACTAGCGGCTGTTTGGGCAGAGACCCAGTACTTC.

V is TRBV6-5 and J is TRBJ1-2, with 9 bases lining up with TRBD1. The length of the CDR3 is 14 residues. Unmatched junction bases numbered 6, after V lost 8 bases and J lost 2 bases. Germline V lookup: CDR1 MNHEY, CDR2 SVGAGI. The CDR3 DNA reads TGTGCCAGCCGAACAGGGGGCGCAAACTATGGCTACACCTTC. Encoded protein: CASRTGGANYGYTF.

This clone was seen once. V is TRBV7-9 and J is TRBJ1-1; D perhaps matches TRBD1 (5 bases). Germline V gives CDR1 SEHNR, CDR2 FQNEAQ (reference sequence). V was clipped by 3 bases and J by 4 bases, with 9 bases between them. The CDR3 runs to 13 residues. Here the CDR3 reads CASSLDIRTEAFF. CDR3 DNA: TGTGCCAGCAGCTTGGACATCCGCACTGAAGCTTTCTTT.

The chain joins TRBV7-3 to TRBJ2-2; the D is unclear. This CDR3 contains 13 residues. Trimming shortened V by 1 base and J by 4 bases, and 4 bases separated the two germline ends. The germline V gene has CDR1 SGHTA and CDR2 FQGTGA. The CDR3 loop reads CASSLSVTGELFF. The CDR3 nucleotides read TGTGCCAGCAGCTTAAGCGTCACCGGGGAGCTGTTTTTT.

CDR3 amino acids: CATNTGGDEQYF. CDR3 bases: TGTGCCACAAACACGGGGGGAGACGAGCAGTACTTC. The rearrangement uses TRBV6-5 and TRBJ2-7, with 7 bases aligning to TRBD2. There are 12 residues in the CDR3. Germline V gives CDR1 MNHEY, CDR2 SVGAGI. V lost 10 bases to trimming and J lost 5 bases; unmatched junction nucleotides: 8.

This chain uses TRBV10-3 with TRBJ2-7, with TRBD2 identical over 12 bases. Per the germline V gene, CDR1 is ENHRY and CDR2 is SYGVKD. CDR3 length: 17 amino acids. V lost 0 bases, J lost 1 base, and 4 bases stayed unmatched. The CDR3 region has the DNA TGTGCCATCAGTGAGTCAAGGCTAGCGGGGGGGTCCTACGAGCAGTACTTC. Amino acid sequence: CAISESRLAGGSYEQYF.

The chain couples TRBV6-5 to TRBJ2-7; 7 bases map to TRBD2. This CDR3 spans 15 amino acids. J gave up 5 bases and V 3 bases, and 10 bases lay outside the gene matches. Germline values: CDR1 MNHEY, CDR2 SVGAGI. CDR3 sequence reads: CASSYLSRGGDEQYF. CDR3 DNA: TGTGCCAGCAGTTATCTTTCGAGGGGAGGGGACGAGCAGTACTTC.

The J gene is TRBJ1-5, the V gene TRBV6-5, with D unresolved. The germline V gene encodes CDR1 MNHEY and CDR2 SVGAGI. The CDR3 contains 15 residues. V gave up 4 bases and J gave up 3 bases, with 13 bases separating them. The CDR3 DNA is TGTGCCAGCAGTTCCTCGGGCAGGAACAATCAGCCCCAGCATTTT. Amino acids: CASSSSGRNNQPQHF.

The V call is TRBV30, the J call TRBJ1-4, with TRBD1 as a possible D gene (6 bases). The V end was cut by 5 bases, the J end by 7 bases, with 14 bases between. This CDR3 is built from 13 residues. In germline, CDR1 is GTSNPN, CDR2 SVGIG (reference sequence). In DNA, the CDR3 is TGTGCCTGGGGGGCGCCAGGGGTTGAAAAACTGTTTTTT. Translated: CAWGAPGVEKLFF.

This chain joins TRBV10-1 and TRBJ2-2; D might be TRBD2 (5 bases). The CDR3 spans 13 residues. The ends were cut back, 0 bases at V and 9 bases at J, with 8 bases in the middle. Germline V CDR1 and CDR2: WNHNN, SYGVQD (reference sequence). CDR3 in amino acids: CASSESGSRELFF. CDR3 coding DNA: TGCGCCAGCAGTGAGTCGGGGAGTAGGGAGCTGTTTTTT.

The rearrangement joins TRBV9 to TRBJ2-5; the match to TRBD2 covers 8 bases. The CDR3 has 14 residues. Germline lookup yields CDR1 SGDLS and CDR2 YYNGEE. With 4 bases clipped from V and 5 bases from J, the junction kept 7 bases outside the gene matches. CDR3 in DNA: TGTGCCAGCAGCAAGGGACTAGGGGTGGAGACCCAGTACTTC. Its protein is CASSKGLGVETQYF.

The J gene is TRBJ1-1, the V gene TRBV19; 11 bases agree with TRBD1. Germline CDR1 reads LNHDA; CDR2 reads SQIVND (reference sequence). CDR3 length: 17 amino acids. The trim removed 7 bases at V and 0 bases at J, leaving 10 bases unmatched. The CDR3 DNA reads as TGTGCCAGTATAGCCGGGACAGGGGGACTCTTGAACACTGAAGCTTTCTTT. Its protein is CASIAGTGGLLNTEAFF.

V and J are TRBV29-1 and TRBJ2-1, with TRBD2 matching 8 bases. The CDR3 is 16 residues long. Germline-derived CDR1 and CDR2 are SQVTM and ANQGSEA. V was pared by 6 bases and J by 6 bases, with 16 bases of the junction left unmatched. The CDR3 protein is CSVAILSSGTSNEQFF. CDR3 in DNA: TGCAGCGTCGCTATTCTTTCCTCCGGGACTAGCAATGAGCAGTTCTTC.

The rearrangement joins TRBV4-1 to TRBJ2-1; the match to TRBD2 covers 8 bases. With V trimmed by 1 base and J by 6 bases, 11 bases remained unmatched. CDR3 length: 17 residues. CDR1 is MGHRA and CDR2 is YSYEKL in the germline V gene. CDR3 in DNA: TGCGCCAGCAGCCAAGTTGGGCCGCAACGGGGGGGCAATGAGCAGTTCTTC. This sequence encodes CASSQVGPQRGGNEQFF.

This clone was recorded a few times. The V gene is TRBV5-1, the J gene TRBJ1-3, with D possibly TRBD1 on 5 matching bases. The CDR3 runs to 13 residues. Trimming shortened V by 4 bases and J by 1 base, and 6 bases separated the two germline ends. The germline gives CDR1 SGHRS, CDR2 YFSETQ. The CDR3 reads CASSPGSGNTIYF. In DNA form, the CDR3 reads TGCGCCAGCAGCCCAGGGTCTGGAAACACCATATATTTT.

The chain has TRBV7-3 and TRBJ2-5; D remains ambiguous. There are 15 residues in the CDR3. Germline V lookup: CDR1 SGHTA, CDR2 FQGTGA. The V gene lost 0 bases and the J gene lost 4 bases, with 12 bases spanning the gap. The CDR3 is CASSLTSATRETQYF. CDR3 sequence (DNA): TGTGCCAGCAGCTTAACAAGTGCCACAAGAGAGACCCAGTACTTC.

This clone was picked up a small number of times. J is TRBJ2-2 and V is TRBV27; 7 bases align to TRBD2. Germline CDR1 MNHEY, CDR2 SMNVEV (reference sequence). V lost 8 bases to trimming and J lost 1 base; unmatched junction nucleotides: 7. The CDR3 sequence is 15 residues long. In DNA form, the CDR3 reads TGTGCCAGCGGGAGGGCGGGGATGAACACCGGGGAGCTGTTTTTT. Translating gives CASGRAGMNTGELFF.

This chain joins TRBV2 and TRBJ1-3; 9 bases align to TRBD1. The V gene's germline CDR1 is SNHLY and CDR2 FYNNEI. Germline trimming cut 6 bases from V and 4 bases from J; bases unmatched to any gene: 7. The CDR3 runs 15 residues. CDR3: CASRTGTGNGNTIYF. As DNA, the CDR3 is TGTGCCAGCAGGACCGGGACAGGGAACGGAAACACCATATATTTT.

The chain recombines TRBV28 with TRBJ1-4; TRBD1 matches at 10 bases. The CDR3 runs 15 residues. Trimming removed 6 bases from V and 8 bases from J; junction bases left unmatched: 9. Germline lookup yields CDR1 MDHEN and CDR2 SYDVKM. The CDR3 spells CASSRTGTGDEKLFF. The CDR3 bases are TGTGCCAGCAGCCGGACCGGGACAGGGGACGAAAAACTGTTTTTT.

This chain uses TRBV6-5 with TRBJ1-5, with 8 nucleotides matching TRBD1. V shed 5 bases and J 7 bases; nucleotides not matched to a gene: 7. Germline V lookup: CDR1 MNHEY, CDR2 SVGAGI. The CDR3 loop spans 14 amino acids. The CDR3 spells CASSRAGGRQPQHF. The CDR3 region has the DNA TGTGCCAGCAGTAGGGCAGGGGGCCGGCAGCCCCAGCATTTT.

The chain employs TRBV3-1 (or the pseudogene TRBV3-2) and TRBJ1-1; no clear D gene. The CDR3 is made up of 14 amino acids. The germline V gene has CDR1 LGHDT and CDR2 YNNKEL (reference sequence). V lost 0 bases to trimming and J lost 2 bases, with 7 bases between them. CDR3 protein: CASSQEALNTEAFF. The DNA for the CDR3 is TGTGCCAGCAGCCAAGAGGCCCTTAACACTGAAGCTTTCTTT.

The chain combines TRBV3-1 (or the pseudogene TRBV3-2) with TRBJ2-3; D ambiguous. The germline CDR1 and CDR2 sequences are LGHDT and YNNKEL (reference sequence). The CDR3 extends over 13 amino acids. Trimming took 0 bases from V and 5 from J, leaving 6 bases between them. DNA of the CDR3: TGTGCCAGCAGCCAAGATCTAATAGATACGCAGTATTTT. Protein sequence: CASSQDLIDTQYF.

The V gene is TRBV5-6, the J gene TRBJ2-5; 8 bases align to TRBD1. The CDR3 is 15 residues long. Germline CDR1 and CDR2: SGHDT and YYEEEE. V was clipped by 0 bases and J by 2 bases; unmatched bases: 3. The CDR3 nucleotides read TGTGCCAGCAGCTTGGGGCAGGGGGCACAAGAGACCCAGTACTTC. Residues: CASSLGQGAQETQYF.